A few counts support the clone carrying this T cell receptor (beta chain). Its antigen is still unknown. Using its own MiXCR run on the 5' RACE reads, TCRdb lists one record per CDR3 protein. Among 300,000 or so distinct CDR3 sequences listed, about 15% were seen once. The data are from a study of T-cell memory formation after mild COVID-19. Study in general: TCR clusters showed largely donor specificity.

The germline V gene has CDR1 KGHSH and CDR2 LQKENI. This CDR3 spans 16 amino acids. The V end was cut by 3 bases, the J end by 4 bases, with 16 bases between. Overall study findings and caveats: Day 15 to 85 contractors were CD4/CD8 balanced; later expanders leaned CD4+. Memory from before infection featured some responding clones, which suggests cross-reactive memory joined.

Sequenced: PBMCs or a T cell subset sorted from them (not recorded which). V usage is TRBV18 and J usage is TRBJ1-3; D perhaps matches TRBD1 (6 bases). The receptor's source is a man aged 18 to 29 who had mild COVID-19 (a few samples of this study predate the infection). Cell type and time point are not known. The CDR3 DNA follows: TGTGCCAGCTCACCGGCAAGCACAGGGAGAGGAAACACCATATATTTT. Translation gives CASSPASTGRGNTIYF.